The 10 T cell receptor beta chains listed next were all sequenced from one sample in a study of T cells after yellow fever vaccination. One entry per CDR3 protein results from TCRdb running MiXCR on the 5' RACE reads. The table has around 320,000 distinct CDR3 sequences, 7.5% to 9% seen once. The source material was CD4+ T cells sorted from PBMCs, sampled 5 days after the yellow fever booster vaccination. The receptors stem from a man younger than 30 who received the YFV17D yellow fever vaccine.

This clonotype was seen only a few times. The chain combines TRBV20-1 with TRBJ2-7, with D tentatively TRBD2 (6 bases). CDR1 DFQATT and CDR2 SNEGSKA come from the germline V gene (reference sequence). CDR3 size: 13 residues. With 1 base removed from V and 3 bases from J, the gap between germline ends came to 10 bases. CDR3 region: CSARAGTGYEQYV. The CDR3 DNA reads as TGCAGTGCTAGAGCCGGGACTGGCTACGAGCAGTACGTC.

The V gene is TRBV7-2, the J gene TRBJ2-3; tentative D call: TRBD1 (6 bases). Germline assignment: CDR1 SGHTA and CDR2 FQGNSA. This CDR3 is built from 15 residues. V dropped 4 bases and J dropped 1 base, with 12 bases sitting between them. The DNA of the CDR3 is TGTGCCAGCAGCTCCAACAGGGCAGGCACAGATACGCAGTATTTT. It encodes CASSSNRAGTDTQYF.

This clonotype appeared a few times. The V and J genes are TRBV4-1 and TRBJ2-3, with no clear D. V was pared by 4 bases and J by 0 bases, with 17 bases between. Per the germline V gene, CDR1 is MGHRA and CDR2 is YSYEKL. This CDR3 has 17 amino acids. The CDR3 DNA follows: TGCGCCAGCAGCCCGCACCCGACTGATATTAGCACAGATACGCAGTATTTT. Its translation is CASSPHPTDISTDTQYF.

This chain links TRBV24-1 with TRBJ2-2; D not certain. Trimming removed 3 bases from V and 4 bases from J, with 8 bases in between. The CDR3 consists of 14 residues. The germline V gene has CDR1 KGHDR and CDR2 SFDVKD. In DNA, the CDR3 is TGTGCCACCAGTGATAGTCCTTCCACCGGGGAGCTGTTTTTT. It is translated as CATSDSPSTGELFF.

The CDR3, as DNA: TGCAGTGCTATCTCGGGGGGGTCCACAGATACGCAGTATTTT. Residues: CSAISGGSTDTQYF. The chain links TRBV20-1 to TRBJ2-3; 8 nucleotides align to TRBD2. Germline assignment: CDR1 DFQATT and CDR2 SNEGSKA (reference sequence). The CDR3 spans 14 residues. With 4 bases clipped from V and 2 bases from J, the junction kept 5 bases outside the gene matches.

Only a few counts were recorded for this clonotype. The chain is built from TRBV28 and TRBJ2-3, with a possible D match to TRBD1 (6 bases). V lost 6 bases, J lost 2 bases, and 9 bases lay in between. The CDR3 consists of 13 residues. From germline, CDR1 is MDHEN and CDR2 SYDVKM. CDR3 amino acids: CASSTGLTDTQYF. The CDR3 bases are TGTGCCAGCAGCACAGGGCTCACAGATACGCAGTATTTT.

Ten or more counts support this clonotype. The chain uses TRBV28 and TRBJ2-7, with D possibly called TRBD1 or TRBD2 (5 bases each). Trimming left V 11 bases short and J 4 bases short, with 12 bases between. Germline assignment: CDR1 MDHEN and CDR2 SYDVKM. The CDR3 covers 11 residues. CDR3 bases: TGTGCCTCTAGGGGCGGGTACGAGCAGTACGTC. Protein: CASRGGYEQYV.

This clonotype showed up many times. The gene calls are TRBV7-9 and TRBJ2-3, with 8 bases aligning to TRBD1. Germline V lookup: CDR1 SEHNR, CDR2 FQNEAQ (reference sequence). The junction had 1 base not matched to a gene; V was cut back by 4 bases and J by 4 bases. The CDR3 totals 13 residues. DNA for the CDR3: TGTGCCAGCAGCTCACAGGGGGCAGATACGCAGTATTTT. Amino acids: CASSSQGADTQYF.

The chain joins TRBV7-2 to TRBJ1-5; 9 positions match TRBD1. Germline V lookup: CDR1 SGHTA, CDR2 FQGNSA. Unmatched junction bases numbered 3, after V lost 8 bases and J lost 4 bases. The CDR3 sequence is 13 residues long. CDR3 bases: TGTGCCAGCGGGACAGGGATTAATCAGCCCCAGCATTTT. Residues: CASGTGINQPQHF.

The J gene is TRBJ2-2, the V gene TRBV12-3 or TRBV12-4; 9 bases align to TRBD1. The CDR3 runs to 14 residues. V gave up 5 bases and J gave up 3 bases; unmatched junction bases: 1. The DNA of the CDR3 is TGTGCCAGCAGTGGGACAGGGCACACCGGGGAGCTGTTTTTT. The encoded protein is CASSGTGHTGELFF.